This T cell receptor beta chain was documented in a study of immune characterization of retroperitoneal liposarcoma. A single record per CDR3 protein comes from TCRdb applying MiXCR to the PCR reads. The sample contains under 2,000 distinct CDR3 sequences, approximately 50% of which appear only once. CDR3 length: 13 residues. Germline values: CDR1 MNHNS, CDR2 SASEGT. The chain employs TRBV6-1 and TRBJ2-5; D remains ambiguous. The DNA end lines up better with TRBJ2-1; the J call may be wrong. The source of this sequence is a male donor with retroperitoneal liposarcoma. Material: tumor tissue. CDR3 amino acids: CASSEGTSDEQFF. CDR3 DNA sequence: TGTGCCAGCAGTGAAGGGACCAGCGATGAGCAGTTCTTC.